The 27 T cell receptor beta chains below were found in one sample sequenced in a study of monozygotic twins with cystic fibrosis. Profiling relied on immunoSEQ multiplex PCR, and the TCRdb table lists in-frame clones only, not all of them. The table records about 10,000 clones, 99% of them present only once. Sample: blood. These receptors were collected from a man aged 18 to 30 with cystic fibrosis.

The V gene is TRBV7-2, the J gene TRBJ2-7, with unresolved D. Germline V gene lookup returns CDR1 SGHTA and CDR2 FQGNSA. CDR3 length: 12 residues. Between the trimmed V and J ends, which lost 4 bases and 0 bases, there was a span of 4 bases. The CDR3 sequence is CASSSSSYEQYF. The CDR3, as DNA: TGTGCCAGCAGCTCAAGCTCCTACGAGCAGTACTTC.

V gene TRBV28 combines with J gene TRBJ2-7; D gene uncertain. V lost 3 bases and J 4 bases, leaving 7 bases between the germline ends. The germline V gene has CDR1 MDHEN and CDR2 SYDVKM. The CDR3 consists of 12 residues. The CDR3 loop is CASSFDGYEQYF. The CDR3 DNA reads as TGTGCCAGCAGTTTTGACGGTTACGAGCAGTACTTC.

The CDR3 region has the DNA TGTGCCAGCAGAAAGCAGGGTCCCTACAATGAGCAGTTCTTC. As protein: CASRKQGPYNEQFF. This chain joins TRBV6-4 and TRBJ2-1; D may be TRBD1 (5 bases). The CDR3 loop spans 14 amino acids. CDR1 and CDR2 (germline): MRHNA, SNTAGT. V dropped 6 bases and J dropped 2 bases, with 11 bases sitting between them.

The rearrangement uses TRBV11-2 and TRBJ2-7; D is unresolved. V dropped 1 base and J dropped 3 bases, with 7 bases sitting between them. Germline CDR1 SGHAT, CDR2 FQNNGV. The CDR3 runs 13 residues. CDR3 nucleotides: TGTGCCAGCAGCTTAGGTCTGGGCTACGAGCAGTACTTC. It encodes CASSLGLGYEQYF.

CDR3 region: CASSPTAVNSGNTIYF. CDR3 nucleotides: TGCGCCAGCAGCCCGACGGCCGTCAACTCTGGAAACACCATATATTTT. The chain uses TRBV5-1 and TRBJ1-3; D remains ambiguous. The CDR3 has 16 residues. Germline CDR1 reads SGHRS; CDR2 reads YFSETQ. Trimming pared 4 bases from V and 0 bases from J, leaving 14 bases between.

V is TRBV5-1 and J is TRBJ2-5; TRBD2 agrees at 8 bases. The CDR3 has 18 residues. Germline assignment: CDR1 SGHRS and CDR2 YFSETQ. V was pared by 0 bases and J by 5 bases, with 15 bases of the junction left unmatched. CDR3: CASSLDPAGASFFETQYF. The CDR3 DNA sequence: TGCGCCAGCAGCTTGGACCCAGCGGGGGCGAGCTTTTTTGAGACCCAGTACTTC.

This clone came up once. The V gene is TRBV2, the J gene TRBJ2-7; weak D call: TRBD2 (6 bases). This CDR3 spans 15 amino acids. The germline gives CDR1 SNHLY, CDR2 FYNNEI. Trimming cost V 7 bases and J 1 base, with 17 bases left between them. The CDR3 region has the DNA TGTGCCAGCATGGAGGGGCCGGGCTGGTCCTACGAGCAGTACTTC. Its protein is CASMEGPGWSYEQYF. Complete variable domain (other parts from reference TRBV2 and TRBJ2-7): EPEVTQTPSHQVTQMGQEVILRCVPISNHLYFYWYRQILGQKVEFLVSFYNNEISEKSEIFDDQFSVERPDGSNFTLKIRSTKLEDSAMYFCASMEGPGWSYEQYFGPGTRLTVT.

The J gene is TRBJ1-2, the V gene TRBV29-1; 7 nucleotides line up with TRBD1. In germline, CDR1 is SQVTM, CDR2 ANQGSEA. V trimming: 7 bases; J trimming: 6 bases; junction bases outside the gene matches: 5. This CDR3 contains 11 residues. The CDR3 region is CSGDSRDGYTF. CDR3 nucleotide sequence: TGCAGCGGGGACAGTCGGGATGGCTACACCTTC.

This clone was detected once. V usage is TRBV7-2 and J usage is TRBJ1-6, with D unclear. This CDR3 is 15 amino acids long. Trimming removed 5 bases at V and 2 bases at J, with 10 bases between. Germline assignment: CDR1 SGHTA and CDR2 FQGNSA. CDR3 in DNA: TGTGCCAGCAGCCCAAGACAAGCCTATAATTCACCCCTCCACTTT. Its protein product is CASSPRQAYNSPLHF.

The genes are TRBV19 and TRBJ2-1; TRBD2 matches 16 bases. Germline V lookup: CDR1 LNHDA, CDR2 SQIVND (reference sequence). With V trimmed by 0 bases and J by 0 bases, 2 bases remained unmatched. The CDR3 is 19 amino acids. CDR3 protein: CASSIEGLAGGISYNEQFF. The CDR3 bases are TGTGCCAGTAGTATAGAGGGACTAGCGGGAGGGATCTCCTACAATGAGCAGTTCTTC.

The chain joins TRBV19 to TRBJ1-2, with 8 bases matching TRBD1. From germline, CDR1 is LNHDA and CDR2 SQIVND (reference sequence). V gave up 7 bases and J gave up 4 bases; unmatched junction bases: 5. The length of the CDR3 is 13 residues. The CDR3 DNA sequence: TGTGCCAGTACTAGGGGACAGGCCTATGGCTACACCTTC. Protein sequence: CASTRGQAYGYTF.

The chain employs TRBV9 and TRBJ1-2, with 9 bases that match TRBD1. J was trimmed by 7 bases and V by 4 bases; bases with no gene match: 8. CDR1 and CDR2 (germline): SGDLS, YYNGEE. This CDR3 comprises 14 residues. The CDR3 reads CASSSGDREFGYTF. DNA of the CDR3: TGTGCCAGCAGCTCTGGGGACAGGGAGTTTGGCTACACCTTC.

CDR3 coding DNA: TGTGCCAGCAGCCAGGGACAGGGTTACAATGAGCAGTTCTTC. Protein: CASSQGQGYNEQFF. The V and J genes are TRBV16 and TRBJ2-1, with 9 nucleotides matching TRBD1. Germline trimming cut 3 bases from V and 4 bases from J; bases unmatched to any gene: 1. The CDR3 extends over 14 amino acids. Germline CDR1 and CDR2: KGHSY and FQNENV.

The gene calls are TRBV5-1 and TRBJ2-3; 11 bases fit TRBD2. CDR3 length: 16 amino acids. Trimming took 4 bases from V and 2 from J; bases not matched to a gene: 6. Germline CDR1 SGHRS, CDR2 YFSETQ. The CDR3 region is CASSGIAGGHTDTQYF. CDR3 nucleotide sequence: TGCGCCAGCAGCGGAATAGCGGGGGGGCACACAGATACGCAGTATTTT.

CDR3 sequence reads: CASSFQGGGYTF. The DNA for the CDR3 is TGTGCCAGCAGCTTTCAGGGCGGCGGCTACACCTTC. The rearrangement links TRBV7-8 to TRBJ1-2; possible D gene TRBD1, 5 bases. Germline loops: CDR1 SGHVS, CDR2 FQNEAQ. Trimming removed 3 bases at V and 8 bases at J, with 10 bases between. There are 12 residues in the CDR3.

This chain connects TRBV6-6 to TRBJ1-2, with 8 bases lining up with TRBD1. J lost 5 bases, V lost 6 bases, and 14 bases had no gene match. The CDR3 extends over 16 amino acids. Germline CDR1 reads MNHNY; CDR2 reads SVGAGI (reference sequence). CDR3 in DNA: TGTGCCAGCAGCCCATCCCGCTGGCAGGGGGCGTATGGCTACACCTTC. It is translated as CASSPSRWQGAYGYTF.

This rearrangement joins TRBV5-1 to TRBJ2-1; the match to TRBD2 covers 11 bases. Losses at the gene ends were 0 bases for V and 5 bases for J; bases not matched to a gene: 13. The CDR3 length is 19 residues. CDR1 is SGHRS, CDR2 YFSETQ, per germline. CDR3 region: CASSLAPGPGTSGDNEQFF. The CDR3, as DNA: TGCGCCAGCAGCTTGGCGCCTGGTCCCGGGACTAGCGGAGACAATGAGCAGTTCTTC.

This chain joins TRBV5-4 and TRBJ1-2; 9 bases align to TRBD1. J lost 3 bases, V lost 4 bases, and 10 bases had no gene match. The CDR3 loop spans 16 amino acids. CDR1 and CDR2 (germline): SGHNT, YYREEE (reference sequence). The CDR3 DNA reads TGTGCCAGCAGCCCAGGACAGGGGATTCGGGACTATGGCTACACCTTC. Translating it yields CASSPGQGIRDYGYTF.

The V and J genes are TRBV5-1 and TRBJ2-3; D may be TRBD1 (5 bases). Trimming left V 4 bases short and J 0 bases short, with 15 bases between. Germline V gene sequence: CDR1 SGHRS, CDR2 YFSETQ. The CDR3 runs to 16 residues. The CDR3 region has the DNA TGCGCCAGCAGCCGCCTCCGACAGAAAAGCACAGATACGCAGTATTTT. Amino acids: CASSRLRQKSTDTQYF. Filled out from reference TRBV5-1 and TRBJ2-3, the complete variable domain reads KAGVTQTPRYLIKTRGQQVTLSCSPISGHRSVSWYQQTPGQGLQFLFEYFSETQRNKGNFPGRFSGRQFSNSRSEMNVSTLELGDSALYLCASSRLRQKSTDTQYFGPGTRLTVL.

The chain links TRBV10-3 to TRBJ2-7; weak D call: TRBD2 (6 bases). V lost 0 bases and J 9 bases, leaving 12 bases between the germline ends. This CDR3 is built from 13 residues. CDR1 is ENHRY, CDR2 SYGVKD, per germline. This CDR3 reads CAISESGLRGQYF. As DNA, the CDR3 is TGTGCCATCAGTGAGTCGGGACTTAGGGGGCAGTACTTC.

This clone appeared once. The DNA for the CDR3 is TGTGCCAGCAGCTTAACCCCGACAGGGCTGAACACTGAAGCTTTCTTT. It is translated as CASSLTPTGLNTEAFF. The chain combines TRBV7-2 with TRBJ1-1; TRBD1 matches 7 bases. This CDR3 is 16 amino acids long. CDR1 and CDR2 (germline): SGHTA, FQGNSA. The ends lost 2 bases at V and 0 bases at J; junction bases unmatched: 6.

V is TRBV12-5 and J is TRBJ2-2, with TRBD1 matching over 8 bases. The V and J ends lost 6 bases and 4 bases, in that order; junction bases with no gene match: 10. There are 16 residues in the CDR3. Looked up from germline, CDR1 is LGHNT and CDR2 is FRNRAP. In DNA form, the CDR3 reads TGTGCTAGTGGGCCAGGGGGCCTGGGGAGCACCGGGGAGCTGTTTTTT. This encodes CASGPGGLGSTGELFF.

The J gene is TRBJ2-1, the V gene TRBV30; possibly TRBD2 for D (6 bases). V dropped 5 bases and J dropped 6 bases, with 20 bases sitting between them. The CDR3 is made up of 15 amino acids. The germline gives CDR1 GTSNPN, CDR2 SVGIG (reference sequence). In DNA form, the CDR3 reads TGTGCCTGGGCTAGCCCGAGGCTAGCGAGCAATGAGCAGTTCTTC. Translated: CAWASPRLASNEQFF. The variable domain in full, with the rest retrieved from reference TRBV30 and TRBJ2-1, is SQTIHQWPATLVQPVGSPLSLECTVEGTSNPNLYWYRQAAGRGLQLLFYSVGIGQISSEVPQNLSASRPQDRQFILSSKKLLLSDSGFYLCAWASPRLASNEQFFGPGTRLTVL.

V and J are TRBV10-3 and TRBJ1-5; TRBD1 matches 9 bases. There are 15 residues in the CDR3. Germline lookup yields CDR1 ENHRY and CDR2 SYGVKD. The ends lost 2 bases at V and 5 bases at J; junction bases unmatched: 4. The CDR3 nucleotides are TGTGCCATCAGTGAGGGACAGGGGATGCATCAGCCCCAGCATTTT. As protein: CAISEGQGMHQPQHF.

This clone was seen only once. The chain recombines TRBV6-1 with TRBJ2-1, with 10 bases fitting TRBD2. This CDR3 is built from 20 residues. From germline, CDR1 is MNHNS and CDR2 SASEGT. V dropped 0 bases and J dropped 2; count of bases not matched to a gene: 13. Here the CDR3 DNA reads TGTGCCAGCAGTGAAGCCAGTATGGGGGGCCTAGCGGGAGCCTACAATGAGCAGTTCTTC. This sequence encodes CASSEASMGGLAGAYNEQFF.

V gene TRBV5-1 combines with J gene TRBJ2-7; perhaps D is TRBD1 or TRBD2 (5 bases each). V was cut by 5 bases and J by 6 bases, with 15 bases left in between. Germline CDR1 is SGHRS and CDR2 is YFSETQ. The CDR3 length is 13 residues. In nucleotides, the CDR3 is TGCGCCAGCAGGGGGACGGGCTATCCCGAGCAGTACTTC. This codes for CASRGTGYPEQYF.

The rearrangement links TRBV19 to TRBJ2-7; D possibly matches TRBD1 or TRBD2 (6 bases each). CDR3 length: 17 amino acids. The germline V and J ends were trimmed by 3 bases and 0 bases, with 18 bases remaining between them. CDR1 and CDR2 from the germline V gene are LNHDA and SQIVND (reference sequence). The CDR3 loop is CASSIRQGRGHSYEQYF. CDR3 nucleotide sequence: TGTGCCAGTAGTATTCGTCAGGGACGGGGGCACTCCTACGAGCAGTACTTC.